Described below is a single T cell receptor beta chain sequence and its context. Its antigen remains unknown. The data stem from a study of shared clonotypes between healthy human individuals. The ends were cut back, 2 bases at V and 5 bases at J, with 14 bases in the middle. Germline V gives CDR1 SGHRS, CDR2 YFSETQ. The CDR3 loop spans 14 amino acids. General study points: In several donors, around 5% of naive CD4 clonotypes appeared in common.

Several immunoSEQ plates held equal portions of the genomic DNA taken from each subset. Per the original data handling: In the immunoSEQ data, sequences were junction-only and lacked quality scores, so filtering differed. TCRdb's table, derived via immunoSEQ multiplex PCR, lists solely in-frame clones and lacks some. V and J calls and clone size are copied from that table; D and trimming were computed from the DNA. This table has about 710,000 clones, around 73% appearing once. The sequenced sample was memory CD4+ T cells sorted from blood. As for subset: CD45RA-negative fraction. The clonotype originates from a woman aged 25-40 years in good health. This sequence joins TRBV5-1 and TRBJ2-7; D is unresolved. Here the CDR3 DNA reads TGCGCCAGCAGCTTTTATGAGTTTTTCAACGAGCAGTACTTC. As protein: CASSFYEFFNEQYF.